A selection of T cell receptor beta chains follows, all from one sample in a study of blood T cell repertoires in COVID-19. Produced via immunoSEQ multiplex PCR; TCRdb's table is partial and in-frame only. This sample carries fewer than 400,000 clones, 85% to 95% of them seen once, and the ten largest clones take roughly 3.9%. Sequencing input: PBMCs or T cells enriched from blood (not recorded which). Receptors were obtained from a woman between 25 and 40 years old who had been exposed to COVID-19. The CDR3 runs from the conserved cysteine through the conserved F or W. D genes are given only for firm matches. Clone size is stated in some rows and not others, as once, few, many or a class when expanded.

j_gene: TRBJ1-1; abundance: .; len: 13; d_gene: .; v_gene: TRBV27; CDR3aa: CASSFQGDTEAFF; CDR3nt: TGTGCCAGCAGTTTTCAGGGTGACACTGAAGCTTTCTTT
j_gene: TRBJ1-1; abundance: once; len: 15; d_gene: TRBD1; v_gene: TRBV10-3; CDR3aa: CAISVSGTGNTEAFF; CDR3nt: TGTGCCATCAGTGTCTCCGGGACAGGGAACACTGAAGCTTTCTTT
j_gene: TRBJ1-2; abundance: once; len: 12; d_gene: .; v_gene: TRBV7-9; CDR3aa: CASSAAQYGYTF; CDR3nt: TGTGCCAGCAGCGCCGCACAGTATGGCTACACCTTC
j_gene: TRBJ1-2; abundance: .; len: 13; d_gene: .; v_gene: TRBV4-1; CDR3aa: CASSPRVDDGYTF; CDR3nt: TGCGCCAGCAGCCCGAGGGTGGACGATGGCTACACCTTC
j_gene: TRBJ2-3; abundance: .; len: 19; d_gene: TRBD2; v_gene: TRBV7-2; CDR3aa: CASSPLGLAGGEGTDTQYF; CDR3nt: TGTGCCAGCAGCCCCCTGGGACTAGCGGGGGGGGAGGGGACAGATACGCAGTATTTT
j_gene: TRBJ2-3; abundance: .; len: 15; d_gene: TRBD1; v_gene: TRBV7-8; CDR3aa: CASRGTGYIADTQYF; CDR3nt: TGTGCCAGCAGGGGGACAGGGTACATCGCAGATACGCAGTATTTT
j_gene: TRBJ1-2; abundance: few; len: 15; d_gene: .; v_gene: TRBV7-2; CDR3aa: CASSLFSTGNYGYTF; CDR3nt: TGTGCCAGCAGCTTATTTTCCACAGGCAACTATGGCTACACCTTC
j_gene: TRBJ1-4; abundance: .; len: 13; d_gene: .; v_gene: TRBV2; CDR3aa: CASSGQGGEKLFF; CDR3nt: TGTGCCAGCAGTGGCCAGGGCGGTGAAAAACTGTTTTTT
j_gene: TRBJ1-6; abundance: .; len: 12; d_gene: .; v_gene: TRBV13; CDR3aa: CASSTTGIPLHF; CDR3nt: TGTGCCAGCAGCACCACAGGGATCCCCCTCCACTTT
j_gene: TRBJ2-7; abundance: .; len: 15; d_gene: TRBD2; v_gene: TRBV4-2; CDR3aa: CASSQESGGAYEQYF; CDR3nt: TGTGCCAGCAGCCAGGAAAGCGGGGGGGCCTACGAGCAGTACTTC
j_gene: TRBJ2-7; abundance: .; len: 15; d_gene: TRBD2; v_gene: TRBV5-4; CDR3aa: CASSAPGLAGGEQYF; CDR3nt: TGTGCCAGCAGCGCCCCGGGACTAGCGGGAGGGGAGCAGTACTTC
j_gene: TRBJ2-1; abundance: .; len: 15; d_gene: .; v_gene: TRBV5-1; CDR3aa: CASSLVGGAYNEQFF; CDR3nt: TGCGCCAGCAGCTTGGTCGGCGGGGCATACAATGAGCAGTTCTTC
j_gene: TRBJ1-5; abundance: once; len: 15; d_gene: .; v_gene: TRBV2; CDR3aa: CASTWRGGSNQPQHF; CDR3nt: TGTGCCAGCACTTGGAGGGGGGGTAGCAATCAGCCCCAGCATTTT
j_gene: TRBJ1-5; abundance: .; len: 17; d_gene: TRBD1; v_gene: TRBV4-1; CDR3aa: CASSQDPRTGLNQPQHF; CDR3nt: TGCGCCAGCAGCCAAGATCCCCGGACAGGTCTCAATCAGCCCCAGCATTTT
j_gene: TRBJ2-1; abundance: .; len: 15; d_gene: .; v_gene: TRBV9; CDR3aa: CASSPYQRGYNEQFF; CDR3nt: TGTGCCAGCAGCCCCTATCAAAGAGGTTACAATGAGCAGTTCTTC
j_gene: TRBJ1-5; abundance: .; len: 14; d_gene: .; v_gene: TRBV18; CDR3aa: CASSNGRSGQPQHF; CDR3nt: TGTGCCAGCTCCAACGGAAGATCCGGGCAGCCCCAGCATTTT
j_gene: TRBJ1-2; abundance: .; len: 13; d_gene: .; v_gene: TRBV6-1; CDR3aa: CASSEGWYGGYTF; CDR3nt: TGTGCCAGCAGTGAAGGCTGGTACGGTGGCTACACCTTC
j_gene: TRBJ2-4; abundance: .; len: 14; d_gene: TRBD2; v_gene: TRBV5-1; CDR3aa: CASGLAGPDNIQYF; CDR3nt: TGCGCCAGCGGCTTAGCGGGGCCGGATAACATTCAGTACTTC
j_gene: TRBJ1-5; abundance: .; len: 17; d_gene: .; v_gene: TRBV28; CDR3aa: CASSPFRGSISNQPQHF; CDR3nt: TGTGCCAGCAGCCCGTTTAGAGGGAGTATATCCAATCAGCCCCAGCATTTT
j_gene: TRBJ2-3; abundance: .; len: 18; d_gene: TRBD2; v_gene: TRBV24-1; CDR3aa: CATSGAGTSGGGTDTQYF; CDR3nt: TGTGCCACCAGTGGAGCCGGGACTAGCGGGGGGGGCACAGATACGCAGTATTTT
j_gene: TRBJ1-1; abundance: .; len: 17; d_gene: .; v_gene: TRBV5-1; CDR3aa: CASSLQTGLSARTEAFF; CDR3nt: TGCGCCAGCAGCTTGCAGACGGGACTCTCGGCAAGGACTGAAGCTTTCTTT
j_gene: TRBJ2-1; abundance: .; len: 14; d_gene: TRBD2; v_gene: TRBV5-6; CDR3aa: CASSSLAGGDEQFF; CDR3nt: TGTGCCAGCAGCTCCCTAGCGGGGGGGGATGAGCAGTTCTTC
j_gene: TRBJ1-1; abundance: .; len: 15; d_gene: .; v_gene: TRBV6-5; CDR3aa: CASSYSARRNTEAFF; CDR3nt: TGTGCCAGCAGTTACTCAGCCAGGCGGAACACTGAAGCTTTCTTT
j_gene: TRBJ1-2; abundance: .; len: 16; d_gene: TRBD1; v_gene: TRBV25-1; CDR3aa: CASKGTGGDRSYGYTF; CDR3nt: TGTGCCAGCAAGGGGACAGGGGGAGATAGGAGCTATGGCTACACCTTC
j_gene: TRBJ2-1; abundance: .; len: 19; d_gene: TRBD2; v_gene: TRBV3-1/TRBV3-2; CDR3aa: CASSRPAGGAGGRYNEQFF; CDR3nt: TGTGCCAGCAGCCGACCTGCCGGGGGCGCGGGGGGGCGGTACAATGAGCAGTTCTTC
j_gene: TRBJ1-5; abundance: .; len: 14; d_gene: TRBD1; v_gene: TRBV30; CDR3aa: CAWGTGLSNQPQHF; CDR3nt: TGTGCCTGGGGGACAGGGCTTAGCAATCAGCCCCAGCATTTT
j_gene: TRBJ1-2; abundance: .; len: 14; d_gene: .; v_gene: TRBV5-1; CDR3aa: CASSPRGSNYGYTF; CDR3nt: TGCGCCAGCAGCCCGAGGGGGTCCAACTATGGCTACACCTTC
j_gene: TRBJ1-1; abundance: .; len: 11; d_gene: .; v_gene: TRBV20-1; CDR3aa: CSAREGGGAFF; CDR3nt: TGCAGTGCCAGAGAAGGAGGTGGAGCTTTCTTT
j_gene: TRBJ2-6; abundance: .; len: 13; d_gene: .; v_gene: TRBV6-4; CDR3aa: CASDGGGANVLTF; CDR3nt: TGTGCCAGCGACGGCGGTGGGGCCAACGTCCTGACTTTC
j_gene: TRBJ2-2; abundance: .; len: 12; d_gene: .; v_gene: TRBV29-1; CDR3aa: CSVEPTRGELFF; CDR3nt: TGCAGCGTTGAACCAACTAGGGGGGAGCTGTTTTTT
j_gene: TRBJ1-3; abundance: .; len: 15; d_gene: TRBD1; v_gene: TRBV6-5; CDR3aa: CASSRQGDSGNTIYF; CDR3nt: TGTGCCAGCAGTCGACAGGGCGACTCTGGAAACACCATATATTTT
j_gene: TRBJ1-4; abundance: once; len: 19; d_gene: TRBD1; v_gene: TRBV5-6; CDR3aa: CASSASQGHLGQPNEKLFF; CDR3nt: TGTGCCAGCAGCGCCTCGCAAGGCCATTTGGGACAGCCTAATGAAAAACTGTTTTTT
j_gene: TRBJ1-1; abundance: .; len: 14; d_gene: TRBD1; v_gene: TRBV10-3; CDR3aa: CANRDREYSTEAFF; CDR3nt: TGTGCCAACCGGGACAGGGAGTATAGCACTGAAGCTTTCTTT
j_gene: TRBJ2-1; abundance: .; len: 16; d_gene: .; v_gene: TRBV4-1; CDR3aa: CASSQGSGTFHNEQFF; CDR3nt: TGCGCCAGCAGCCAAGGATCGGGGACTTTCCACAATGAGCAGTTCTTC
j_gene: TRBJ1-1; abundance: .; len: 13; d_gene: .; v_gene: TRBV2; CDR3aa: CASSEEWSTEAFF; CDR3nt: TGTGCCAGCAGTGAGGAGTGGTCCACTGAAGCTTTCTTT
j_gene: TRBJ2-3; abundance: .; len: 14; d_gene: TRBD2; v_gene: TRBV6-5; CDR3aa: CASRFIAGGGTQYF; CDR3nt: TGTGCCAGCAGATTCATAGCGGGGGGGGGTACGCAGTATTTT
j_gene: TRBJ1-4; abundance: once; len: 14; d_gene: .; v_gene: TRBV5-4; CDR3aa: CASSLQGTNEKLFF; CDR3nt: TGTGCCAGCAGCTTGCAGGGTACTAATGAAAAACTGTTTTTT
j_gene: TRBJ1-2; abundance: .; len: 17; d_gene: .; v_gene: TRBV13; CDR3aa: CASSLGQVLFQNYGYTF; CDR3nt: TGTGCCAGCAGCTTAGGGCAGGTCCTCTTCCAAAACTATGGCTACACCTTC
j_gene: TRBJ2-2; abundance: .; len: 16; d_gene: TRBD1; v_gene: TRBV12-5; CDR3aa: CASGSSGTGNTGELFF; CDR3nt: TGTGCTAGTGGTTCTTCCGGGACAGGGAACACCGGGGAGCTGTTTTTT
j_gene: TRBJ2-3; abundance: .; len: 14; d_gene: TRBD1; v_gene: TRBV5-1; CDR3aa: CASSQGVATDTQYF; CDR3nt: TGCGCCAGCAGCCAGGGGGTCGCCACAGATACGCAGTATTTT
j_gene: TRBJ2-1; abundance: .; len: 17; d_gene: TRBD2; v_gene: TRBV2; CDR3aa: CASSVRWGLAAPNEQFF; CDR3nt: TGTGCCAGCAGCGTCCGATGGGGACTAGCGGCCCCCAATGAGCAGTTCTTC
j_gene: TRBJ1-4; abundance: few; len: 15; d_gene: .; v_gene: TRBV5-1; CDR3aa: CASSWGGGKGEKLFF; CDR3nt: TGCGCCAGCAGCTGGGGTGGAGGGAAAGGCGAAAAACTGTTTTTT
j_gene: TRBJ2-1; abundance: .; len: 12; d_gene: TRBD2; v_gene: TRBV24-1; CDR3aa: CATSGGGGEQFF; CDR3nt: TGTGCCACCAGTGGGGGCGGGGGTGAGCAGTTCTTC
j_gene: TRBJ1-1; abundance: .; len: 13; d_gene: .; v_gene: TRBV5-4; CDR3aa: CASSPRWGPEAFF; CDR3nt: TGTGCCAGCAGCCCAAGGTGGGGCCCTGAAGCTTTCTTT
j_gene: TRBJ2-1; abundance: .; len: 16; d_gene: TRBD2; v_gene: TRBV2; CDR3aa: CASSGWASGRYNEQFF; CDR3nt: TGTGCCAGCAGTGGTTGGGCTAGCGGGCGCTACAATGAGCAGTTCTTC
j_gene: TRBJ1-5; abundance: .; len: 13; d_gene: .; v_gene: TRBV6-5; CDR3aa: CASSYVPGEPQHF; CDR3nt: TGTGCCAGCAGTTACGTTCCGGGGGAGCCCCAGCATTTT
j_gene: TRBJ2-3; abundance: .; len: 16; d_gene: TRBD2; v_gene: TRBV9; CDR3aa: CASGRTSGGAVDTQYF; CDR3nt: TGTGCCAGCGGAAGGACTAGCGGGGGGGCCGTAGATACGCAGTATTTT
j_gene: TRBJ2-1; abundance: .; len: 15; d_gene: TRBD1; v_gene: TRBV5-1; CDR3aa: CASSLGGGAWNEQFF; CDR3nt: TGCGCCAGCAGCTTGGGAGGGGGCGCGTGGAATGAGCAGTTCTTC
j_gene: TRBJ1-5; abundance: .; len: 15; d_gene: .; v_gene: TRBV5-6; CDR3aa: CASSLRGGRNQPQHF; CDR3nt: TGTGCCAGCAGCCTCAGGGGCGGCAGGAATCAGCCCCAGCATTTT
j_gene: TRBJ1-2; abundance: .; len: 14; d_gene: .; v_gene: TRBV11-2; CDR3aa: CASSLQGVDYGYTF; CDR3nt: TGTGCCAGCAGCCTACAGGGCGTCGACTATGGCTACACCTTC
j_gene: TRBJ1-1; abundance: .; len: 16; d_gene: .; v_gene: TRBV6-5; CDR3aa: CASSYPLGPMNTEAFF; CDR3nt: TGTGCCAGCAGTTACCCACTGGGGCCCATGAACACTGAAGCTTTCTTT
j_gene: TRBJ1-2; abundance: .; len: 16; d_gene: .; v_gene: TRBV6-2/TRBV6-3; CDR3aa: CASSPRGGEADYGYTF; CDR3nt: TGTGCCAGCAGCCCTCGGGGGGGGGAGGCGGACTATGGCTACACCTTC
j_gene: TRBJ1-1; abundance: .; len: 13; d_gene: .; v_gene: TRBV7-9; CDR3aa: CASSLGWGSEAFF; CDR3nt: TGTGCCAGCAGCTTAGGGTGGGGCAGTGAAGCTTTCTTT
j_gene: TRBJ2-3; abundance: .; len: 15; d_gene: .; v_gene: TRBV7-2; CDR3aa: CASSPLPRLVDTQYF; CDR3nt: TGTGCCAGCAGCCCGCTCCCCAGACTAGTAGATACGCAGTATTTT
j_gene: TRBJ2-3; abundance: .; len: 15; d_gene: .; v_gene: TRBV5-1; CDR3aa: CASNGDWLYTDTQYF; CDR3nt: TGCGCCAGCAATGGAGACTGGCTGTACACAGATACGCAGTATTTT
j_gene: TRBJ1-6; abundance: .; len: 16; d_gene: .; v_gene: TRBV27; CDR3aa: CASSFGRGTYNSPLHF; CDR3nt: TGTGCCAGCAGTTTCGGCAGGGGCACCTATAATTCACCCCTCCACTTT
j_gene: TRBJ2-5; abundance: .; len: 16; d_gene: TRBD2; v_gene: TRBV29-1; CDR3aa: CSVGPLAGGPGETQYF; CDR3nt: TGCAGCGTTGGGCCTCTAGCGGGGGGGCCGGGAGAGACCCAGTACTTC
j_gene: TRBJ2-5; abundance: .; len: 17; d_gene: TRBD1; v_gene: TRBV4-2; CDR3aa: CASSQGPATGAGETQYF; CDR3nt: TGTGCCAGCAGCCAAGGTCCTGCTACAGGGGCGGGAGAGACCCAGTACTTC
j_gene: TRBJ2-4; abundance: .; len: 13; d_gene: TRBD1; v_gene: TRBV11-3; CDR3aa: CARGQGRGYIQYF; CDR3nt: TGTGCCAGAGGACAGGGGCGAGGATACATTCAGTACTTC
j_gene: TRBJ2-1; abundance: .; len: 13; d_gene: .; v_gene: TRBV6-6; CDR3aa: CASSYLSGEEQFF; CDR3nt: TGTGCCAGCAGTTACCTTAGCGGTGAGGAGCAGTTCTTC